These 23 T cell receptor beta chains were sequenced from one sample in a study of metastatic and nonmetastatic thyroid tumors. Until they underwent thyroid surgery, no patient had received any treatment. TCRdb re-analyzed the PCR reads through MiXCR. The sample records tens of thousands of clones, less than 25% being singletons. Sequencing input: blood. These receptors all come from a female donor with papillary thyroid cancer or a benign thyroid nodule (not recorded which). Some clones in this sample may be carry-over from other donors' samples.

Concerning this clone itself: One junction end disagrees with the germline gene, perhaps due to a read error. This chain connects TRBV6-1 to TRBJ1-5; possibly TRBD1 for D (5 bases). The CDR3 runs to 16 residues. Germline-derived CDR1 and CDR2 are MNHNS and SASEGT. The chain's CDR3 is CANSGRQTFEDQTQHF. CDR3 sequence (DNA): TGTGCCAACAGTGGCCGACAGACGTTCGAGGATCAGACCCAGCATTTT.

Ten or more counts support this clone. The J gene is TRBJ2-3, the V gene TRBV6-2 or TRBV6-3; D perhaps matches TRBD1 (6 bases). The length of the CDR3 is 20 residues. Trimming removed 2 bases from V and 0 bases from J, with 24 bases in between. Germline assignment: CDR1 MNHEY and CDR2 SVGEGT. The CDR3 sequence: CASSYKPTGRHYKSTDTQYF. The CDR3 DNA reads TGTGCCAGCAGTTACAAGCCGACAGGCCGACACTATAAGAGCACAGATACGCAGTATTTT.

The CDR3: CAWSVGARQPQHF. The CDR3 bases are TGTGCCTGGAGTGTGGGGGCGCGACAGCCCCAGCATTTT. The chain recombines TRBV30 with TRBJ1-5; perhaps TRBD1 as D (6 bases). Germline-derived CDR1 and CDR2 are GTSNPN and SVGIG (reference sequence). Trimming removed 0 bases at V and 7 bases at J, with 10 bases between. The CDR3 is 13 residues long.

This clone was picked up many times. The sample contains more than one DNA sequence encoding this CDR3. This chain uses TRBV20-1 with TRBJ2-5, with D perhaps matching TRBD1 or TRBD2 (6 bases each). The CDR3 covers 16 residues. V was trimmed by 5 bases and J by 2 bases, leaving 21 bases between them. Germline-derived CDR1 and CDR2 are DFQATT and SNEGSKA (reference sequence). The CDR3 here is CSAPKGGAGRQETQYF. DNA of the CDR3: TGCAGTGCTCCTAAAGGGGGAGCGGGTCGACAAGAGACCCAGTACTTC.

Comment on this clone: A much larger clone sits a single nucleotide away, making a read error possible. It is likely a read error, because the conserved phenylalanine at the end of the CDR3 is missing. The chain combines TRBV6-1 with TRBJ2-7, with D unresolved. Germline-derived CDR1 and CDR2 are MNHNS and SASEGT. Trimming shortened V by 3 bases and J by 3 bases, and 3 bases separated the two germline ends. CDR3 size: 11 residues. CDR3 residues: CASSDLYEQYS. In DNA, the CDR3 is TGTGCCAGCAGTGATCTCTACGAGCAGTACTCC.

As regards this clone: A much larger clonotype is one base distant, so this may be a read error. J is TRBJ2-4 and V is TRBV2, with D possibly TRBD2 on 6 matching bases. The CDR3 is 17 residues long. The V end lost 6 bases, the J end lost 1 base, and 19 bases lay between the germline ends. CDR1 and CDR2 from the germline V gene are SNHLY and FYNNEI. For the CDR3, the DNA is TGTGCCAGCAGCAGGGAGGCGTGGAGGATGGCCAAAAACATTCAGTACTTC. This translates into CASSREAWRMAKNIQYF.

This clone was counted ten times or more. The sample holds other DNA sequences that translate to the same CDR3. This sequence joins TRBV19 and TRBJ2-2; 8 bases are shared with TRBD2. The trim removed 9 bases at V and 6 bases at J, leaving 15 bases unmatched. CDR3 length: 16 residues. Looked up from germline, CDR1 is LNHDA and CDR2 is SQIVND (reference sequence). The CDR3 region is CASSSGAGGSPGELFF. Written as DNA, the CDR3 is TGTGCCAGCTCGAGCGGGGCGGGAGGAAGTCCCGGGGAGCTGTTTTTT.

Many counts were recorded for this clone. The chain combines TRBV14 with TRBJ1-2, with D unclear. V was cut by 6 bases and J by 5 bases, with 13 bases left in between. The V gene's germline CDR1 is SGHDN and CDR2 FVKESK. This CDR3 contains 13 residues. CDR3 residues: CASSFYRDYGYTF. DNA for the CDR3: TGTGCCAGCAGTTTTTACCGAGATTATGGCTACACCTTC.

Only a few counts were recorded for this clone. The chain uses TRBV28 and TRBJ1-2; 8 nucleotides agree with TRBD1. In germline, CDR1 is MDHEN, CDR2 SYDVKM. The V segment lost 9 bases and the J segment 0 bases; nucleotides outside the gene matches: 15. This CDR3 region has 17 residues. The CDR3 sequence: CASALLQPTGANYGYTF. The DNA of the CDR3 is TGTGCCAGTGCGTTACTACAGCCGACAGGGGCTAACTATGGCTACACCTTC.

As concerns this clone: Its ends do not fully match the called genes, so a read error is possible. The chain uses TRBV11-2 and TRBJ1-2, with a tentative D call TRBD1 (5 bases). The CDR3 totals 16 residues. From germline, CDR1 is SGHAT and CDR2 FQNNGV. The CDR3: CASSLKAGQGRYGYTF. The CDR3 nucleotides are TGCGCCAGCAGCTTAAAGGCCGGGCAGGGTCGCTATGGCTACACCTTC.

This clone was seen repeatedly, ten times or more. The chain uses TRBV30 and TRBJ1-2; D perhaps matches TRBD1 (5 bases). CDR3 length equals 13 residues. The V and J ends lost 2 bases and 6 bases respectively, with 13 bases between them. Germline-derived CDR1 and CDR2 are GTSNPN and SVGIG (reference sequence). Written as DNA, the CDR3 is TGTGCCTGGAGTCCGACCCAGGGAGATGGCTACACCTTC. It codes for CAWSPTQGDGYTF.

This clone has ten or more counts. The chain combines TRBV28 with TRBJ2-5; D remains unclear. The germline V gene encodes CDR1 MDHEN and CDR2 SYDVKM. V was pared by 3 bases and J by 0 bases, with 14 bases between. The CDR3 covers 16 residues. This CDR3 reads CASSFTARSYQETQYF. The DNA of the CDR3 is TGTGCCAGCAGTTTTACAGCCAGATCGTACCAAGAGACCCAGTACTTC.

Comments on this clone: Distinct nucleotide sequences in the sample also encode this CDR3. J is TRBJ1-4 and V is TRBV5-4, with unresolved D. Germline V gene data show CDR1 as SGHNT and CDR2 as YYREEE (reference sequence). Trimming took 4 bases from V and 8 from J, leaving 15 bases between them. The CDR3 covers 14 residues. The CDR3 region has the DNA TGTGCCAGCAGCCTGATGGGAGGAGGGGAAAAACTGTTTTTT. Its protein is CASSLMGGGEKLFF.

This clone has just a few counts. The J gene is TRBJ1-3, the V gene TRBV30; D possibly corresponds to TRBD1 (6 bases). The germline V gene has CDR1 GTSNPN and CDR2 SVGIG (reference sequence). The CDR3 has 14 residues. Trimming took 5 bases from V and 0 from J, leaving 11 bases between them. In nucleotides, the CDR3 is TGTGCCTGGGATACAGGGAACTCTGGAAACACCATATATTTT. It codes for CAWDTGNSGNTIYF.

This clone occurred many times. V and J are TRBV20-1 and TRBJ1-5; D remains unclear. V dropped 2 bases and J dropped 7 bases, with 9 bases sitting between them. The germline V gene has CDR1 DFQATT and CDR2 SNEGSKA (reference sequence). The CDR3 runs 12 residues. The CDR3 reads CSARILSQPQHF. CDR3 in DNA: TGCAGTGCTAGAATCCTTAGCCAGCCCCAGCATTTT.

This chain joins TRBV3-1 and TRBJ2-7, with no clear D. V was pared by 6 bases and J by 7 bases, with 19 bases between. This CDR3 has 14 residues. The germline V gene has CDR1 LGHDT and CDR2 YNNKEL (reference sequence). Here the CDR3 DNA reads TGTGCCAGCAGACGGTTGAAAGGTTTCTTGGAGCAGTACTTC. Amino acid sequence: CASRRLKGFLEQYF.

V and J are TRBV20-1 and TRBJ1-6, with 12 bases fitting TRBD1. J was trimmed by 10 bases and V by 3 bases; bases with no gene match: 7. This CDR3 has 15 residues. From germline, CDR1 is DFQATT and CDR2 SNEGSKA (reference sequence). CDR3: CSARGTGGGWSPLHF. The CDR3 DNA follows: TGCAGTGCTAGGGGGACAGGGGGCGGTTGGTCACCCCTCCACTTT.

This clone has at least ten counts. The CDR3: CASFTGTSGDLEEQYF. The CDR3 nucleotides are TGTGCCAGCTTTACCGGGACTAGCGGGGACCTTGAAGAGCAGTACTTC. The chain is built from TRBV9 and TRBJ2-7, with 13 nucleotides matching TRBD2. Unmatched junction bases numbered 14, after V lost 7 bases and J lost 7 bases. The CDR3 has 16 residues. Germline V gives CDR1 SGDLS, CDR2 YYNGEE.

Ten or more counts support this clone. The V gene is TRBV6-1, the J gene TRBJ1-5; D not resolved. The CDR3 is 15 amino acids. From germline, CDR1 is MNHNS and CDR2 SASEGT. Trimming took off 0 bases at V and 5 bases at J, with 11 bases between the two ends. The CDR3: CASSEARQDYQPQHF. The CDR3 coding sequence is TGTGCCAGCAGTGAAGCTAGGCAGGATTATCAGCCCCAGCATTTT.

The genes are TRBV12-5 and TRBJ1-1; D gene ambiguous. Trimming shortened V by 1 base and J by 1 base, and 7 bases separated the two germline ends. The germline gives CDR1 LGHNT, CDR2 FRNRAP. This CDR3 has 14 residues. The CDR3 nucleotides are TGTGCTAGTGGTTTGGGCACAGAGAACACTGAAGCTTTCTTT. It is translated as CASGLGTENTEAFF.

This clone qualifies as medium-sized. The gene calls are TRBV6-1 and TRBJ1-2; D possibly corresponds to TRBD1 (6 bases). CDR1 is MNHNS, CDR2 SASEGT, per germline. V lost 2 bases and J lost 0, with 7 bases in between. CDR3 length: 14 amino acids. The CDR3, as DNA: TGTGCCAGCAGTGAACGGACAGCTAACTATGGCTACACCTTC. As protein: CASSERTANYGYTF.

This clone appeared a single time. This sequence joins TRBV11-2 and TRBJ1-2; D is undetermined. The V end was cut by 1 base, the J end by 4 bases, with 10 bases between. Looked up from germline, CDR1 is SGHAT and CDR2 is FQNNGV. The CDR3 totals 14 residues. DNA of the CDR3: TGTGCCAGCAGCTTAGGGCCCAGGAGCTATGGCTACACCTTC. Encoded protein: CASSLGPRSYGYTF.

This clone was counted at least ten times. This chain uses TRBV5-1 with TRBJ2-4; D is unresolved. Germline CDR1 reads SGHRS; CDR2 reads YFSETQ. V was shortened by 0 bases and J by 1 base, with 8 bases between the two germline ends. The CDR3 length is 15 residues. This CDR3 is CASSLGGWAKNIQYF. The CDR3 DNA follows: TGCGCCAGCAGCTTGGGAGGTTGGGCCAAAAACATTCAGTACTTC.